This entry is about one T cell receptor (beta chain). The same CDR3 is also encoded by other DNA sequences in this sample. The source of the sample is a study of blood T cell repertoires in COVID-19. Overall study context: Sites in the United States, Italy and Spain provided acute and convalescent COVID-19 samples. The cDNA or gDNA used as material had been derived from T cells, B-cell-depleted T cells, or PBMCs.

Profiled with immunoSEQ multiplex PCR; TCRdb holds only in-frame clones, not every one. The table includes about 190,000 clones, about three quarters detected once. V shed 1 base and J 4 bases; nucleotides not matched to a gene: 0. Per the germline V gene, CDR1 is SGHVS and CDR2 is FQNEAQ. The CDR3 length is 14 residues. The chain links TRBV7-8 to TRBJ1-5; 8 bases are a match to TRBD1. The specimen was peripheral blood. This receptor was identified in a woman aged 80 or over with active or convalescent COVID-19. The CDR3 DNA is TGTGCCAGCAGCTTAGGGACAGGGAATCAGCCCCAGCATTTT. This encodes CASSLGTGNQPQHF.